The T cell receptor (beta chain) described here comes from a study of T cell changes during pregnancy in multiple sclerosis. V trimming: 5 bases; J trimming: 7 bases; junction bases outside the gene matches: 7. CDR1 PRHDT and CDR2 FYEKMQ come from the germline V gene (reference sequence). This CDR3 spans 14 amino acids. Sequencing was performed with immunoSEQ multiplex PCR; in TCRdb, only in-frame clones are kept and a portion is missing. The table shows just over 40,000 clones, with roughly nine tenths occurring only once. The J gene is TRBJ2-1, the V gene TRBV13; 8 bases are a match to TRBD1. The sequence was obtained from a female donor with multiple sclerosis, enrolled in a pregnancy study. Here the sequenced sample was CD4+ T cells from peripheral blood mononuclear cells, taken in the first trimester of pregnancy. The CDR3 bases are TGTGCCAGCAGCGACAGGGGTGGGGGGAATGAGCAGTTCTTC. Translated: CASSDRGGGNEQFF.